Listed below are T cell receptor beta chains from one sample, sequenced in a study of cytomegalovirus exposure and HLA in healthy donors. Measured with immunoSEQ multiplex PCR; TCRdb has only the in-frame clones, and not every one. Among around 130,000 clones listed, about two thirds were seen once. Sequences were obtained from PBMCs. All receptors derive from a human donor in good health. The CDR3 runs from the conserved cysteine through the conserved F or W. Fields, in order: V gene, clone size, J gene, D gene, CDR3 protein, CDR3 DNA. The D gene is left open where the match is weak. Not all rows give a size; the values are once, few, many and, for expanded clones, a class.

V gene: TRBV13; clone size: .; J gene: TRBJ2-5; D gene: .; CDR3 protein: CASSPRQRETQYF; CDR3 DNA: TGTGCCAGCAGCCCCAGACAGAGAGAGACCCAGTACTTC
V gene: TRBV5-1; clone size: .; J gene: TRBJ2-1; D gene: TRBD2; CDR3 protein: CASSRGQREGHNEQFF; CDR3 DNA: TGCGCCAGCAGCCGCGGGCAGCGGGAGGGCCACAATGAGCAGTTCTTC
V gene: TRBV19; clone size: .; J gene: TRBJ1-3; D gene: .; CDR3 protein: CASRRSQAGNTIYF; CDR3 DNA: TGTGCCAGTAGAAGGTCGCAGGCTGGAAACACCATATATTTT
V gene: TRBV5-4; clone size: .; J gene: TRBJ2-7; D gene: TRBD2; CDR3 protein: CASSRGGTYEQYF; CDR3 DNA: TGTGCCAGCAGCCGGGGGGGCACCTACGAGCAGTACTTC
V gene: TRBV10-3; clone size: few; J gene: TRBJ1-4; D gene: .; CDR3 protein: CAARHLRDEKLFF; CDR3 DNA: TGTGCCGCCCGACACTTACGAGATGAAAAACTGTTTTTT
V gene: TRBV27; clone size: few; J gene: TRBJ1-6; D gene: TRBD1; CDR3 protein: CASTPFWGPSGTGVSSYNSPLHF; CDR3 DNA: TGTGCCAGCACCCCATTTTGGGGACCATCCGGGACAGGGGTGAGCTCCTATAATTCACCCCTCCACTTT
V gene: TRBV21-1; clone size: .; J gene: TRBJ2-3; D gene: .; CDR3 protein: CASSKYRLAESTDTQYF; CDR3 DNA: TGTGCCAGCAGCAAATACAGACTAGCGGAAAGCACAGATACGCAGTATTTT
V gene: TRBV4-3; clone size: .; J gene: TRBJ2-1; D gene: .; CDR3 protein: CASSENFDSSYNEQFF; CDR3 DNA: TGCGCCAGCAGCGAAAATTTCGACAGTTCCTACAATGAGCAGTTCTTC
V gene: TRBV4-2; clone size: .; J gene: TRBJ2-7; D gene: .; CDR3 protein: CASSQGRLAYEQYF; CDR3 DNA: TGTGCCAGCAGCCAAGGGCGGCTAGCTTACGAGCAGTACTTC
V gene: TRBV10-3; clone size: .; J gene: TRBJ1-1; D gene: TRBD1; CDR3 protein: CAISELRGQGTEAFF; CDR3 DNA: TGTGCCATCAGTGAATTGAGGGGGCAGGGCACTGAAGCTTTCTTT
V gene: TRBV27; clone size: few; J gene: TRBJ1-2; D gene: TRBD1; CDR3 protein: CASSSWDRGYGYTF; CDR3 DNA: TGTGCCAGCAGTTCCTGGGACAGGGGGTATGGCTACACCTTC
V gene: TRBV6-1; clone size: once; J gene: TRBJ1-4; D gene: TRBD1; CDR3 protein: CASSEARTDRGNEKLFF; CDR3 DNA: TGTGCCAGCAGTGAAGCGCGGACAGACAGGGGGAATGAAAAACTGTTTTTT
V gene: TRBV30; clone size: .; J gene: TRBJ2-7; D gene: TRBD1; CDR3 protein: CAWSPDRDYEQYF; CDR3 DNA: TGTGCCTGGAGTCCGGACAGGGACTACGAGCAGTACTTC
V gene: TRBV7-9; clone size: .; J gene: TRBJ2-7; D gene: .; CDR3 protein: CASSLAAMSRDEQYF; CDR3 DNA: TGTGCCAGCAGCTTAGCCGCAATGAGCCGGGACGAGCAGTACTTC
V gene: TRBV20-1; clone size: .; J gene: TRBJ1-2; D gene: .; CDR3 protein: CSVPGHYTF; CDR3 DNA: TGCAGTGTACCGGGACACTACACCTTC
V gene: TRBV19; clone size: .; J gene: TRBJ2-1; D gene: .; CDR3 protein: CAAGDWSSYNEQFF; CDR3 DNA: TGTGCCGCTGGGGACTGGAGCTCCTACAATGAGCAGTTCTTC
V gene: TRBV13; clone size: .; J gene: TRBJ1-3; D gene: .; CDR3 protein: CASSLGRLPGNTIYF; CDR3 DNA: TGTGCCAGCAGCTTAGGTCGACTGCCTGGAAACACCATATATTTT
V gene: TRBV30; clone size: .; J gene: TRBJ1-6; D gene: .; CDR3 protein: CAWSMSGTNKEPLHF; CDR3 DNA: TGTGCCTGGAGTATGTCAGGGACAAACAAAGAGCCCCTCCACTTT
V gene: TRBV19; clone size: .; J gene: TRBJ2-2; D gene: .; CDR3 protein: CASSIQVTGELFF; CDR3 DNA: TGTGCCAGTAGTATCCAGGTTACCGGGGAGCTGTTTTTT
V gene: TRBV6-5; clone size: few; J gene: TRBJ1-2; D gene: .; CDR3 protein: CASSYSWASGYTF; CDR3 DNA: TGTGCCAGCAGTTACTCGTGGGCATCTGGCTACACCTTC
V gene: TRBV1; clone size: .; J gene: TRBJ2-2; D gene: .; CDR3 protein: CTSSQASLSGGTGELFF; CDR3 DNA: TGCACCAGCAGCCAAGCCTCGCTAAGCGGGGGCACCGGGGAGCTGTTTTTT
V gene: TRBV6-5; clone size: .; J gene: TRBJ1-1; D gene: TRBD1; CDR3 protein: CASRAGTGGTEAFF; CDR3 DNA: TGTGCCAGCAGGGCCGGGACAGGAGGGACTGAAGCTTTCTTT
V gene: TRBV7-2; clone size: .; J gene: TRBJ2-7; D gene: TRBD2; CDR3 protein: CASSQGPGGREQYF; CDR3 DNA: TGTGCCAGCAGCCAAGGGCCCGGCGGGAGAGAGCAGTACTTC
V gene: TRBV19; clone size: .; J gene: TRBJ1-1; D gene: TRBD1; CDR3 protein: CASRPDIRGEAFF; CDR3 DNA: TGTGCCAGTAGACCAGACATCAGGGGGGAAGCTTTCTTT
V gene: TRBV4-1; clone size: few; J gene: TRBJ2-1; D gene: .; CDR3 protein: CASSQDRGSEQFF; CDR3 DNA: TGCGCCAGCAGCCAAGATCGGGGGAGCGAGCAGTTCTTC
V gene: TRBV5-4; clone size: .; J gene: TRBJ2-1; D gene: .; CDR3 protein: CASSRPRPGVAVHEQFF; CDR3 DNA: TGTGCCAGCAGCCGACCGAGGCCGGGAGTAGCGGTCCATGAGCAGTTCTTC
V gene: TRBV28; clone size: once; J gene: TRBJ2-7; D gene: TRBD1; CDR3 protein: CASSLGWDSLIPGEQYF; CDR3 DNA: TGTGCCAGCAGTTTAGGATGGGACAGCCTAATACCTGGCGAGCAGTACTTC
V gene: TRBV9; clone size: .; J gene: TRBJ1-2; D gene: .; CDR3 protein: CASRSGIYGYTF; CDR3 DNA: TGTGCCAGCAGGTCAGGGATTTATGGCTACACCTTC
V gene: TRBV6-5; clone size: .; J gene: TRBJ1-5; D gene: .; CDR3 protein: CASSYSAGPNQPQHF; CDR3 DNA: TGTGCCAGCAGTTACTCGGCAGGGCCTAATCAGCCCCAGCATTTT
V gene: TRBV5-6; clone size: .; J gene: TRBJ1-2; D gene: TRBD1; CDR3 protein: CASSEDRNYGYTF; CDR3 DNA: TGTGCCAGCAGCGAGGACAGGAACTATGGCTACACCTTC
V gene: TRBV11-2; clone size: few; J gene: TRBJ1-1; D gene: .; CDR3 protein: CASSTQRVTEAFF; CDR3 DNA: TGTGCCAGCAGCACACAGAGAGTCACTGAAGCTTTCTTT
V gene: TRBV5-1; clone size: .; J gene: TRBJ2-2; D gene: TRBD1; CDR3 protein: CASSWVTGSNTGELFF; CDR3 DNA: TGCGCCAGCAGCTGGGTGACAGGGAGCAACACCGGGGAGCTGTTTTTT
V gene: TRBV6-1; clone size: .; J gene: TRBJ2-6; D gene: .; CDR3 protein: CATTAEGSGANVLTF; CDR3 DNA: TGTGCCACCACTGCCGAGGGTTCCGGGGCCAACGTCCTGACTTTC
V gene: TRBV28; clone size: .; J gene: TRBJ2-4; D gene: .; CDR3 protein: CASSFLRLAGTPPTSKNIQYF; CDR3 DNA: TGTGCCAGCAGTTTTCTCCGGTTGGCAGGCACTCCTCCCACCTCCAAAAACATTCAGTACTTC
V gene: TRBV6-1; clone size: .; J gene: TRBJ2-3; D gene: .; CDR3 protein: CASSESSGWFTDTQYF; CDR3 DNA: TGTGCCAGCAGTGAATCGAGCGGGTGGTTCACAGATACGCAGTATTTT
V gene: TRBV19; clone size: .; J gene: TRBJ2-1; D gene: TRBD2; CDR3 protein: CASQLGTNYNEQFF; CDR3 DNA: TGTGCCAGTCAGCTCGGGACTAACTACAATGAGCAGTTCTTC
V gene: TRBV19; clone size: .; J gene: TRBJ1-1; D gene: .; CDR3 protein: CASRPGQWDKEAFF; CDR3 DNA: TGTGCCAGTAGACCCGGACAGTGGGATAAGGAAGCTTTCTTT
V gene: TRBV6-5; clone size: .; J gene: TRBJ2-7; D gene: TRBD1; CDR3 protein: CASSGGQPLEGEQYF; CDR3 DNA: TGTGCCAGCAGTGGGGGACAGCCCCTAGAAGGCGAGCAGTACTTC
V gene: TRBV5-4; clone size: .; J gene: TRBJ2-7; D gene: TRBD1; CDR3 protein: CASSFDRGFDQYEQYF; CDR3 DNA: TGTGCCAGCAGCTTCGACAGGGGTTTTGACCAGTACGAGCAGTACTTC
V gene: TRBV18; clone size: .; J gene: TRBJ1-6; D gene: .; CDR3 protein: CASSEAVNSPLHF; CDR3 DNA: TGTGCCAGCTCCGAGGCAGTTAATTCACCCCTCCACTTT
V gene: TRBV18; clone size: .; J gene: TRBJ2-7; D gene: .; CDR3 protein: CASSLIDREVEQYF; CDR3 DNA: TGTGCCAGCTCACTAATTGACAGGGAGGTCGAGCAGTACTTC
V gene: TRBV5-5; clone size: .; J gene: TRBJ2-7; D gene: .; CDR3 protein: CASSLYLTYEQYF; CDR3 DNA: TGTGCCAGCAGCTTGTATCTTACCTACGAGCAGTACTTC
V gene: TRBV20-1; clone size: .; J gene: TRBJ1-2; D gene: .; CDR3 protein: CSAGAEGYTF; CDR3 DNA: TGCAGTGCGGGCGCTGAAGGCTACACCTTC
V gene: TRBV6-5; clone size: few; J gene: TRBJ1-2; D gene: TRBD1; CDR3 protein: CASSDRVGLNGYTF; CDR3 DNA: TGTGCCAGCAGTGACAGGGTCGGGTTAAATGGCTACACCTTC
V gene: TRBV18; clone size: .; J gene: TRBJ2-7; D gene: TRBD1; CDR3 protein: CASSPRPGQTYEQYF; CDR3 DNA: TGTGCCAGCTCACCACGGCCGGGACAGACCTACGAGCAGTACTTC
V gene: TRBV28; clone size: .; J gene: TRBJ2-2; D gene: TRBD1; CDR3 protein: CASSSGQGDTGELFF; CDR3 DNA: TGTGCCAGCAGTTCGGGACAGGGGGACACCGGGGAGCTGTTTTTT
V gene: TRBV29-1; clone size: .; J gene: TRBJ2-1; D gene: TRBD2; CDR3 protein: CSVRLAVEQFF; CDR3 DNA: TGCAGCGTGCGACTAGCGGTTGAGCAGTTCTTC
V gene: TRBV10-3; clone size: .; J gene: TRBJ1-1; D gene: TRBD1; CDR3 protein: CAIQRRTGTGGLNTEAFF; CDR3 DNA: TGTGCCATCCAACGGCGAACCGGGACAGGAGGCTTGAACACTGAAGCTTTCTTT
V gene: TRBV7-2; clone size: .; J gene: TRBJ2-1; D gene: TRBD1; CDR3 protein: CASSYIYGTGTFF; CDR3 DNA: TGTGCCAGCAGCTACATATATGGGACAGGGACGTTCTTC
V gene: TRBV11-2; clone size: .; J gene: TRBJ2-7; D gene: .; CDR3 protein: CASSLVQPPGNEQYF; CDR3 DNA: TGTGCCAGCAGCTTAGTACAGCCTCCGGGAAACGAGCAGTACTTC
V gene: TRBV7-9; clone size: .; J gene: TRBJ1-6; D gene: .; CDR3 protein: CASSSLGGQNSPLHF; CDR3 DNA: TGTGCCAGCAGCTCGCTCGGGGGGCAGAATTCACCCCTCCACTTT
V gene: TRBV27; clone size: .; J gene: TRBJ2-7; D gene: .; CDR3 protein: CASSLSRVSYEQYF; CDR3 DNA: TGTGCCAGCAGTTTATCGAGGGTTTCCTACGAGCAGTACTTC
V gene: TRBV6-5; clone size: few; J gene: TRBJ2-7; D gene: TRBD2; CDR3 protein: CASSYSRDYASYEQYF; CDR3 DNA: TGTGCCAGCAGTTACTCGCGGGACTACGCTTCCTACGAGCAGTACTTC
V gene: TRBV12-2; clone size: .; J gene: TRBJ1-1; D gene: .; CDR3 protein: CASRLEGFDRGAEAFF; CDR3 DNA: TGTGCAAGTCGCTTAGAAGGGTTTGACAGGGGCGCTGAAGCTTTCTTT
V gene: TRBV7-9; clone size: few; J gene: TRBJ2-2; D gene: .; CDR3 protein: CASSSGQSTGELFF; CDR3 DNA: TGTGCCAGCAGCTCGGGACAAAGCACCGGGGAGCTGTTTTTT
V gene: TRBV6-5; clone size: .; J gene: TRBJ1-2; D gene: .; CDR3 protein: CASSYVSNGNYGYTF; CDR3 DNA: TGTGCCAGCAGTTACGTGTCCAACGGGAACTATGGCTACACCTTC
V gene: TRBV6-5; clone size: .; J gene: TRBJ2-2; D gene: .; CDR3 protein: CASSYSRRTNTGELFF; CDR3 DNA: TGTGCCAGCAGTTACTCGCGCAGGACGAACACCGGGGAGCTGTTTTTT
V gene: TRBV7-8; clone size: .; J gene: TRBJ2-7; D gene: .; CDR3 protein: CASSRSGGGHYEQYF; CDR3 DNA: TGTGCCAGCAGCAGAAGTGGGGGAGGTCACTACGAGCAGTACTTC